Listed below are T cell receptor beta chains from one sample, sequenced in a study of OX40 agonist ivuxolimab in advanced cancers. Some clones are missing from TCRdb's copy, which holds only in-frame ones; the method was immunoSEQ multiplex PCR. The sample yields around 65,000 clones, around 93% seen once. This specimen consisted of CD4+ or CD8+ T cells sorted from blood, obtained in a trial of the OX40 agonist ivuxolimab. The origin of the receptors is an adult with an advanced solid tumor such as melanoma, head and neck, liver or kidney cancer. Each CDR3 is given with its conserved first and last residue. A D gene is named only where the DNA matches it firmly. Rows give clone size only sometimes, using once, few, many, or a class for an expanded clone.

v_gene	j_gene	abundance	d_gene	CDR3nt	CDR3aa
TRBV7-6	TRBJ2-7	NA	TRBD1	TGTGCCAGCAGCTTAGAGTCCCCCATGGTTACAGGGGTCTACGAGCAGTACTTC	CASSLESPMVTGVYEQYF
TRBV13	TRBJ2-1	NA	NA	TGTGCCAGCAGCTTAGGGGCCGGTATGGAGGAGTTCTTC	CASSLGAGMEEFF
TRBV6-4	TRBJ1-1	NA	NA	TGTGCCAGCTCCGAAAGCGGAGAGGGGGACTCTGAAGCTTTCTTT	CASSESGEGDSEAFF
TRBV27	TRBJ2-7	NA	NA	TGTGCCAGCCATAGGGGTGGGTCATTCGGTTACGAGCAGTACTTC	CASHRGGSFGYEQYF
TRBV27	TRBJ1-1	NA	TRBD1	TGTGCCAGCACTATTACAGGGGCGGGCACTGAAGCTTTCTTT	CASTITGAGTEAFF
TRBV6-6	TRBJ2-7	NA	NA	TGTGCCAGCAGTTACTCGCAGGGCTCCTACGAGCAGTACTTC	CASSYSQGSYEQYF
TRBV28	TRBJ1-1	NA	NA	TGTGCCAGCAGTTCCAGACACGACATGAACACTGAAGCTTTCTTT	CASSSRHDMNTEAFF
TRBV10-2	TRBJ2-1	NA	NA	TGCGCCAGCATACAGCTGAATGAGCAGTTCTTC	CASIQLNEQFF
TRBV5-6	TRBJ1-4	NA	NA	TGTGCCAGCAGCTTGGGGAATGAAAAACTGTTTTTT	CASSLGNEKLFF
TRBV15	TRBJ2-5	NA	NA	TGTGCCACCAGCAGAGTAACGCAACTCGCCGCCGTCCCCCAAGAGACCCAGTACTTC	CATSRVTQLAAVPQETQYF
TRBV2	TRBJ2-7	NA	TRBD2	TGTGCCAGCAGTTTTAGCGGGGACACCTACGAGCAGTACTTC	CASSFSGDTYEQYF
TRBV7-9	TRBJ1-2	NA	NA	TGTGCCAGCAGCTCTTCGGACAGTTTATTCTATGGCTACACCTTC	CASSSSDSLFYGYTF
TRBV27	TRBJ2-7	NA	TRBD2	TGTGCCACCGGACTAGCGGGAGATTACGAGCAGTACTTC	CATGLAGDYEQYF
TRBV11-2	TRBJ2-7	NA	TRBD2	TGTGCCAGCAGCTTTGGTGGGAGGGCCTACGAGCAGTACTTC	CASSFGGRAYEQYF
TRBV28	TRBJ2-1	NA	NA	TGTGCCGGCAGTCCACTCCTCGATGAGCAGTTCTTC	CAGSPLLDEQFF
TRBV5-7	TRBJ2-7	NA	TRBD1	TGTGCCAGCAGCTTGTCCGGGACAGGGGGTTACGAGCAGTACTTC	CASSLSGTGGYEQYF
TRBV7-3	TRBJ2-2	NA	NA	TGTGCCAGCAGCTCCGGGCAAGCGGCAAACACCGGGGAGCTGTTTTTT	CASSSGQAANTGELFF
TRBV4-1	TRBJ2-6	few	TRBD2	TGCGCCAGCAGCCAAGATCGGGTAGCGGGAGGGCCCGGTGGGGCCAACGTCCTGACTTTC	CASSQDRVAGGPGGANVLTF
TRBV4-1	TRBJ2-7	NA	TRBD1	TGCGCCAGCAGCTATCGGGACAGATCCTACGAGCAGTACTTC	CASSYRDRSYEQYF
TRBV5-1	TRBJ2-7	once	NA	TGCGCCAGCAGCTTGGCGGTTGGGGGGCCTTACGAGCAGTACTTC	CASSLAVGGPYEQYF
TRBV7-9	TRBJ2-5	once	TRBD2	TGTGCCAGCAGCTTGAGTCCCAGCGGGAGTTACCAAGAGACCCAGTACTTC	CASSLSPSGSYQETQYF
TRBV7-9	TRBJ2-7	NA	NA	TGTGCCAGCAGCCCGGACCTGGGCTCCTACGAGCAGTACTTC	CASSPDLGSYEQYF
TRBV10-1	TRBJ2-3	NA	TRBD2	TGCGCCAGCAGTGAGACCCCTGCCTGGTGGCTAGCGGGAGGGCCTGTAGCAGATACGCAGTATTTT	CASSETPAWWLAGGPVADTQYF
TRBV11-2	TRBJ2-7	NA	NA	TGTGCCAGCAGCTTAAGGGGGAACGAGCAGTACTTC	CASSLRGNEQYF
TRBV7-9	TRBJ2-1	NA	TRBD2	TGTGCCAGCAGCCTGAGCGGGAGGACCTACAATGAGCAGTTCTTC	CASSLSGRTYNEQFF
TRBV19	TRBJ1-5	NA	NA	TGTGCCAGTAGTATGACATTCCGGGACGGGAATAGCAATCAGCCCCAGCATTTT	CASSMTFRDGNSNQPQHF
TRBV7-9	TRBJ2-7	NA	TRBD2	TGTGCCAGCAGCTTTGTCTCAGCGGGAGGTCCCCTCTCCTACGAGCAGTACTTC	CASSFVSAGGPLSYEQYF
TRBV7-2	TRBJ1-1	NA	NA	TGTGCCAGCAGCTTAGGGTTCTTCGACGATAGCACTGAAGCTTTCTTT	CASSLGFFDDSTEAFF
TRBV7-8	TRBJ2-7	NA	NA	TGTGCCAGCAGCTTATCCTACGAGCAGTACTTC	CASSLSYEQYF
TRBV6-5	TRBJ2-1	few	TRBD2	TGTGCCAGCAGTTACGGGACTAGCGGGCAATGGGAGCAGTTCTTC	CASSYGTSGQWEQFF
TRBV29-1	TRBJ2-7	NA	NA	TGCAGCGTTGAATTTGACAGCTACGAGCAGTACTTC	CSVEFDSYEQYF
TRBV9	TRBJ2-7	NA	TRBD2	TGTGCCAGCAGCGTAGGGGTAGCGGGAGTCGAGCAGTACTTC	CASSVGVAGVEQYF
TRBV5-1	TRBJ2-1	NA	NA	TGCGCCAGCAGCTTGGATCTTGATTTCTACAATGAGCAGTTCTTC	CASSLDLDFYNEQFF
TRBV7-6	TRBJ2-6	NA	NA	TGTGCCAGCAGCTTAGCGTTCGACTCTGGGGCCAACGTCCTGACTTTC	CASSLAFDSGANVLTF
TRBV19	TRBJ1-2	NA	TRBD1	TGTGCCAGTAGTTTGGGACAGGTCTATGGCTACACCTTC	CASSLGQVYGYTF
TRBV5-1	TRBJ1-5	NA	NA	TGCGCCAGCAGCCAGGTTTTTGTGGTCAGGGGAGGGAATCAGCCCCAGCATTTT	CASSQVFVVRGGNQPQHF
TRBV9	TRBJ2-3	once	NA	TGTGCCAGCAGCCAATTTGAGGGTTCTAGCATGACAGATACGCAGTATTTT	CASSQFEGSSMTDTQYF
TRBV9	TRBJ2-3	NA	TRBD2	TGTGCCAGCAGCGTAGTGGCTAGCGGGAGCACAGATACGCAGTATTTT	CASSVVASGSTDTQYF
TRBV2	TRBJ2-7	NA	NA	TGTGCCAGCAGTGACGGGGTTTTGCCCTACGAGCAGTACTTC	CASSDGVLPYEQYF
TRBV5-8	TRBJ2-3	once	TRBD2	TGTGCCAGCAGCTTTGGCGGGAGCACCGGAGATACGCAGTATTTT	CASSFGGSTGDTQYF
TRBV27	TRBJ2-7	NA	TRBD2	TGTGCCAGCAGTTCCCACCCCTCCGGACTAGCGGGAGACTCTAGCGAGCAGTACTTC	CASSSHPSGLAGDSSEQYF